This TCR beta chain was found in a study of patients and donors after allogeneic stem cell transplantation. V was clipped by 5 bases and J by 8 bases; unmatched bases: 7. Germline CDR1 MNHEY, CDR2 SMNVEV (reference sequence). The CDR3 sequence is 13 residues long. TCRdb itself ran the RT-PCR reads through MiXCR, one entry per CDR3 protein. The sample consists of about 960,000 distinct CDR3 sequences, about a sixth of them appearing once. This clonotype was seen a few times. This receptor was obtained from a human donor who was either an allogeneic HSCT recipient or a stem cell or donor lymphocyte infusion donor (not recorded which). It is not recorded whose cells these are; they may come from a transplant donor. J is TRBJ1-2 and V is TRBV27; 8 bases line up with TRBD1. What was sequenced was blood, either unsorted or a sorted T cell fraction (not recorded which). The CDR3 reads CASSLRTGKGYTF. The CDR3 DNA follows: TGTGCCAGCAGTCTACGGACAGGGAAGGGCTACACCTTC.